Listed below are T cell receptor beta chains from one sample, sequenced in a study of T cell responses to AZD1222 COVID-19 vaccine. The table came from immunoSEQ multiplex PCR; TCRdb's copy has only in-frame clones and leaves some out. The table lists about 140,000 clones, 80% to 90% of them singletons, with 1.5% to 2% in the top ten. The input for sequencing was peripheral blood, taken on day 0 of AZD1222 vaccination. Receptors were obtained from an adult in good health. Each CDR3 is given with its conserved first and last residue. The D gene is left open where the match is weak. Rows give clone size only sometimes, using once, few, many, or a class for an expanded clone.

D gene: NA; V gene: TRBV30; clone size: NA; J gene: TRBJ1-3; CDR3 protein: CAWSAAGRNTIYF; CDR3 DNA: TGTGCCTGGAGCGCCGCGGGAAGAAACACCATATATTTT
D gene: NA; V gene: TRBV7-9; clone size: NA; J gene: TRBJ1-1; CDR3 protein: CASSFVGENTEAFF; CDR3 DNA: TGTGCCAGCAGCTTCGTGGGGGAGAACACTGAAGCTTTCTTT
D gene: TRBD2; V gene: TRBV13; clone size: NA; J gene: TRBJ2-1; CDR3 protein: CASSSRTSGRAREQFF; CDR3 DNA: TGTGCCAGCAGCTCCAGAACTAGCGGGAGAGCTCGTGAGCAGTTCTTC
D gene: TRBD1; V gene: TRBV19; clone size: NA; J gene: TRBJ2-7; CDR3 protein: CASSPGGTGGYEQYF; CDR3 DNA: TGTGCCAGTAGCCCAGGGGGGACAGGGGGCTACGAGCAGTACTTC
D gene: NA; V gene: TRBV7-9; clone size: many; J gene: TRBJ1-2; CDR3 protein: CASSLTTVQNYGYTF; CDR3 DNA: TGTGCCAGCAGCCTGACGACAGTCCAGAACTATGGCTACACCTTC
D gene: NA; V gene: TRBV7-2; clone size: NA; J gene: TRBJ2-5; CDR3 protein: CASSDPERETQYF; CDR3 DNA: TGTGCCAGCAGCGACCCAGAGCGAGAGACCCAGTACTTC
D gene: NA; V gene: TRBV30; clone size: NA; J gene: TRBJ1-3; CDR3 protein: CAWDGPSSGNTIYF; CDR3 DNA: TGTGCCTGGGACGGGCCCAGCTCTGGAAACACCATATATTTT
D gene: NA; V gene: TRBV6-5; clone size: NA; J gene: TRBJ1-2; CDR3 protein: CASSLQGELGYTF; CDR3 DNA: TGTGCCAGCAGCCTCCAGGGAGAATTGGGCTACACCTTC
D gene: NA; V gene: TRBV7-9; clone size: NA; J gene: TRBJ1-3; CDR3 protein: CASSLGTGNTIYF; CDR3 DNA: TGTGCCAGCAGCTTAGGGACTGGAAACACCATATATTTT
D gene: NA; V gene: TRBV5-1; clone size: NA; J gene: TRBJ2-7; CDR3 protein: CASSFGTGGSYEQYF; CDR3 DNA: TGCGCCAGCAGCTTTGGGACCGGTGGCTCCTACGAGCAGTACTTC
D gene: NA; V gene: TRBV30; clone size: NA; J gene: TRBJ1-3; CDR3 protein: CAWGPPDRLRQTIYF; CDR3 DNA: TGTGCCTGGGGACCCCCGGACAGACTCCGCCAAACCATATATTTT
D gene: TRBD1; V gene: TRBV5-6; clone size: NA; J gene: TRBJ1-4; CDR3 protein: CASGSAGQGFEKLFF; CDR3 DNA: TGTGCCAGCGGATCAGCGGGACAGGGTTTTGAAAAACTGTTTTTT
D gene: NA; V gene: TRBV5-6; clone size: NA; J gene: TRBJ2-1; CDR3 protein: CASSGMGSYNEQFF; CDR3 DNA: TGTGCCAGCAGCGGCATGGGCTCCTACAATGAGCAGTTCTTC
D gene: NA; V gene: TRBV3-1/TRBV3-2; clone size: NA; J gene: TRBJ2-7; CDR3 protein: CASSPRVAKTYEQYF; CDR3 DNA: TGTGCCAGCAGCCCCCGGGTGGCCAAAACCTACGAGCAGTACTTC
D gene: TRBD1; V gene: TRBV25-1; clone size: many; J gene: TRBJ2-3; CDR3 protein: CASSGSGGSTDTQYF; CDR3 DNA: TGTGCCAGCAGTGGATCAGGGGGAAGCACAGATACGCAGTATTTT
D gene: NA; V gene: TRBV15; clone size: NA; J gene: TRBJ2-7; CDR3 protein: CATSKTPSPFGQYF; CDR3 DNA: TGTGCCACCAGTAAGACGCCCTCCCCCTTCGGGCAGTACTTC
D gene: TRBD1; V gene: TRBV6-6; clone size: NA; J gene: TRBJ1-2; CDR3 protein: CASRGYLDRLNYGYTF; CDR3 DNA: TGTGCCAGCAGGGGCTACCTGGACAGGCTTAACTATGGCTACACCTTC
D gene: NA; V gene: TRBV28; clone size: NA; J gene: TRBJ2-7; CDR3 protein: CASSGGGTRQQYF; CDR3 DNA: TGTGCCAGCAGTGGAGGGGGGACCCGCCAGCAGTACTTC
D gene: TRBD1; V gene: TRBV7-9; clone size: NA; J gene: TRBJ1-4; CDR3 protein: CASSLDRGRNEKLFF; CDR3 DNA: TGTGCCAGCAGCCTAGACAGGGGGCGGAATGAAAAACTGTTTTTT
D gene: NA; V gene: TRBV5-4; clone size: NA; J gene: TRBJ1-4; CDR3 protein: CASSLGQTSNEKLFF; CDR3 DNA: TGTGCCAGCAGCTTGGGGCAGACCTCTAATGAAAAACTGTTTTTT
D gene: NA; V gene: TRBV6-6; clone size: NA; J gene: TRBJ1-6; CDR3 protein: CASSYSGHDNSPLHF; CDR3 DNA: TGTGCCAGCAGTTACTCCGGACACGATAATTCACCCCTCCACTTT
D gene: NA; V gene: TRBV10-3; clone size: NA; J gene: TRBJ2-1; CDR3 protein: CAISERESYNEQFF; CDR3 DNA: TGTGCCATCAGTGAGCGGGAGTCGTACAATGAGCAGTTCTTC
D gene: NA; V gene: TRBV30; clone size: once; J gene: TRBJ1-2; CDR3 protein: CAWSVGRINGYTF; CDR3 DNA: TGTGCCTGGAGTGTTGGCAGAATTAATGGCTACACCTTC
D gene: NA; V gene: TRBV7-2; clone size: NA; J gene: TRBJ2-7; CDR3 protein: CASSPRPSSFREQYF; CDR3 DNA: TGTGCCAGCAGCCCAAGACCCTCAAGTTTCCGAGAGCAGTACTTC
D gene: NA; V gene: TRBV5-4; clone size: NA; J gene: TRBJ2-1; CDR3 protein: CASSLVVELGEQFF; CDR3 DNA: TGTGCCAGCAGCTTGGTGGTCGAGCTAGGTGAGCAGTTCTTC
D gene: NA; V gene: TRBV28; clone size: NA; J gene: TRBJ1-4; CDR3 protein: CASSFYSGKLFF; CDR3 DNA: TGTGCCAGCAGTTTCTATAGCGGAAAACTGTTTTTT
D gene: NA; V gene: TRBV6-6; clone size: NA; J gene: TRBJ1-1; CDR3 protein: CASLKNTEAFF; CDR3 DNA: TGTGCCAGCTTGAAGAACACTGAAGCTTTCTTT
D gene: NA; V gene: TRBV5-1; clone size: NA; J gene: TRBJ2-5; CDR3 protein: CASSNQPGTQYF; CDR3 DNA: TGCGCCAGCAGCAACCAACCAGGGACCCAGTACTTC
D gene: NA; V gene: TRBV3-1/TRBV3-2; clone size: NA; J gene: TRBJ2-1; CDR3 protein: CASSQDHRQSYNEQFF; CDR3 DNA: TGTGCCAGCAGCCAAGATCATCGTCAGTCCTACAATGAGCAGTTCTTC